The rows below give T cell receptor beta chains drawn from one sample of a study of T cell clones after liver transplantation. The assay was immunoSEQ multiplex PCR, and TCRdb's table has in-frame clones only and misses some. The table records 20,000 to 25,000 clones, 69% of them present only once. Specimen: CD4+ T cells from blood, collected before liver transplant. The source is a human donor who received a liver transplant. Each CDR3 is given with its conserved first and last residue. Fields, in order: J gene, clone size, D gene, V gene, CDR3 DNA, CDR3 protein. The D gene is left open where the match is weak. The size entry is marked missing in some rows and otherwise reads once, few, many or a size class.

>TRBJ1-5|few|TRBD1|TRBV6-5
TGTGCCAGCGGACAGGTTAGCAATCAGCCCCAGCATTTT
CASGQVSNQPQHF
>TRBJ2-3|.|TRBD2|TRBV7-9
TGTGCCAGCAGCTCCTTAGCGGGAGTGAAGGATACGCAGTATTTT
CASSSLAGVKDTQYF
>TRBJ1-1|.|.|TRBV6-1
TGTGCCAGCAGTGCGGCGGAGCCGGGGGGCACTGAAGCTTTCTTT
CASSAAEPGGTEAFF
>TRBJ2-5|few|TRBD1|TRBV18
TGTGCCAGCTCACCCAGACCGGACAGGCGGGAGACCCAGTACTTC
CASSPRPDRRETQYF
>TRBJ1-2|medium-sized|.|TRBV5-8
TGTGCCAGCAGCCATTACAGGGTTGACTATGGCTACACCTTC
CASSHYRVDYGYTF
>TRBJ1-2|.|TRBD1|TRBV27
TGTGCCAGCAGTTCCTTACAGGGGGCGAGAGGGGGCTACACCTTC
CASSSLQGARGGYTF
>TRBJ2-2|.|.|TRBV6-5
TGTGCCAGCAGTTACTTTGGCACCGGGGAGCTGTTTTTT
CASSYFGTGELFF
>TRBJ2-7|once|TRBD2|TRBV28
TGTGCCAGCAGTAACCCGGGACTAGCGGGTTCTGACTACGAGCAGTACTTC
CASSNPGLAGSDYEQYF
>TRBJ1-2|.|TRBD1|TRBV28
TGTGCCAGCACGACAGGGAGCTATGGCTACACCTTC
CASTTGSYGYTF
>TRBJ2-2|.|TRBD2|TRBV23-1
TGCGCCAGCAGTCCCCTGGCGGGAGAAACCACCGGGGAGCTGTTTTTT
CASSPLAGETTGELFF
>TRBJ2-5|.|TRBD1|TRBV2
TGTGCCAGCCGGATGGGGACAGGGCGGGAGACCCAGTACTTC
CASRMGTGRETQYF
>TRBJ1-1|.|.|TRBV21-1
TGTGCCAGCAGCAAGAAAGTCGGGACAGAATTCCTTGAAGCTTTCTTT
CASSKKVGTEFLEAFF
>TRBJ2-1|.|.|TRBV9
TGTGCCAGCAGCGTAGGTAGTGGTTGGGGCCTCAGTGAGCAGTTCTTC
CASSVGSGWGLSEQFF
>TRBJ2-5|.|TRBD2|TRBV2
TGTGCCAGCAGTGTGGTACTAGCGGGGGGCGCCCCGGAGACCCAGTACTTC
CASSVVLAGGAPETQYF
>TRBJ1-1|.|TRBD1|TRBV5-1
TGCGCCAGCAGCCAGCAAGGACAGGGGTCTGAAGCTTTCTTT
CASSQQGQGSEAFF
>TRBJ1-1|once|.|TRBV15
TGTGCCACCAGCAGAGGTGGGAACAGGAACACTGAAGCTTTCTTT
CATSRGGNRNTEAFF
>TRBJ2-7|few|.|TRBV6-6
TGTGCCAGCAGCCCTAAGTCTGAGTCCTACGAGCAGTACTTC
CASSPKSESYEQYF